The 9 T cell receptor beta chains listed next were all sequenced from one sample in a study of CD8 T cells in Susac syndrome. After extraction with the RNeasy kit, roughly 0.5 to 1 ug of the RNA was reverse transcribed using random hexamers. From the immunoSEQ multiplex PCR reads, TCRdb called clonotypes with MiXCR, one entry per CDR3 protein. Of some 260,000 distinct CDR3 sequences listed, 80% to 90% are singletons. Material for sequencing was CD8+ T cells from PBMCs. These receptors were obtained from a human donor with multiple sclerosis.

The rearrangement joins TRBV2 to TRBJ1-2; 10 bases are shared with TRBD1. Germline assignment: CDR1 SNHLY and CDR2 FYNNEI. Trimming at V came to 11 bases and at J to 4 bases, leaving 7 bases not matched to a gene. The CDR3 runs 13 residues. CDR3 nucleotides: TGTGCCGCGGGACAGGGGACGATCTATGGCTACACCTTC. Residues: CAAGQGTIYGYTF.

This sequence joins TRBV30 and TRBJ1-4; the match to TRBD1 covers 9 bases. Germline V gene lookup returns CDR1 GTSNPN and CDR2 SVGIG (reference sequence). CDR3 size: 14 residues. V gave up 3 bases and J gave up 8 bases; unmatched junction bases: 7. CDR3 DNA sequence: TGTGCCTGGAGGGACAGGGGCAGGAACGAAAAACTGTTTTTT. It codes for CAWRDRGRNEKLFF.

The count of this clonotype is one. The V call is TRBV30, the J call TRBJ2-1; TRBD1 is a possible D gene (6 bases). The CDR3 has 14 amino acids. Trimming left V 3 bases short and J 9 bases short, with 18 bases between. Germline CDR1 reads GTSNPN; CDR2 reads SVGIG (reference sequence). CDR3 coding DNA: TGTGCCTGGAGCGCTGGACAGTCCTTGGGTGAGCAGTTCTTC. It is translated as CAWSAGQSLGEQFF.

The chain recombines TRBV28 with TRBJ2-1; possibly TRBD2 for D (6 bases). V dropped 5 bases and J dropped 3 bases, with 17 bases sitting between them. Germline V gene lookup returns CDR1 MDHEN and CDR2 SYDVKM. This CDR3 is built from 16 residues. CDR3 loop: CASSNPGTSYYNEQFF. DNA for the CDR3: TGTGCCAGCAGTAATCCCGGGACTTCGTACTACAATGAGCAGTTCTTC.

This clonotype has just one count. The chain links TRBV2 to TRBJ2-3, with D possibly TRBD2 on 6 matching bases. The CDR3 has 17 amino acids. Trimming took off 4 bases at V and 0 bases at J, with 17 bases between the two ends. CDR1 and CDR2 (germline): SNHLY, FYNNEI. CDR3 sequence reads: CASSVAETTPSTDTQYF. Written as DNA, the CDR3 is TGTGCCAGCAGTGTAGCGGAAACTACTCCTAGCACAGATACGCAGTATTTT.

V gene TRBV5-4 combines with J gene TRBJ2-2; D is unresolved. The V and J ends lost 5 bases and 3 bases respectively, with 5 bases between them. Germline loops: CDR1 SGHNT, CDR2 YYREEE (reference sequence). The CDR3 is made up of 12 amino acids. This CDR3 reads CASRIYTGELFF. The DNA for the CDR3 is TGTGCCAGCAGAATATACACCGGGGAGCTGTTTTTT.

The chain carries TRBV10-3 and TRBJ1-3, with D perhaps matching TRBD1 (6 bases). Trimming shortened V by 7 bases and J by 6 bases, and 19 bases separated the two germline ends. This CDR3 is built from 15 residues. Germline V gene lookup returns CDR1 ENHRY and CDR2 SYGVKD. The CDR3 DNA is TGTGCCATCATGACGACTCAGGGGAACGAAAACACCATATATTTT. Translation: CAIMTTQGNENTIYF.

This chain connects TRBV7-9 to TRBJ2-7, with 7 positions matching TRBD2. Germline trimming cut 8 bases from V and 4 bases from J; bases unmatched to any gene: 5. The V gene's germline CDR1 is SEHNR and CDR2 FQNEAQ (reference sequence). The CDR3 is made up of 12 amino acids. The CDR3 nucleotides are TGTGCCAGCTCGGGAGGTGGTTACGAGCAGTACTTC. This encodes CASSGGGYEQYF.

The chain is built from TRBV6-6 and TRBJ2-7, with D uncertain. Trimming pared 3 bases from V and 2 bases from J, leaving 8 bases between. The germline V gene encodes CDR1 MNHNY and CDR2 SVGAGI (reference sequence). This CDR3 region has 13 residues. In DNA form, the CDR3 reads TGTGCCAGCAGTTATCGTGAACCCTACGAGCAGTACTTC. It translates to CASSYREPYEQYF.